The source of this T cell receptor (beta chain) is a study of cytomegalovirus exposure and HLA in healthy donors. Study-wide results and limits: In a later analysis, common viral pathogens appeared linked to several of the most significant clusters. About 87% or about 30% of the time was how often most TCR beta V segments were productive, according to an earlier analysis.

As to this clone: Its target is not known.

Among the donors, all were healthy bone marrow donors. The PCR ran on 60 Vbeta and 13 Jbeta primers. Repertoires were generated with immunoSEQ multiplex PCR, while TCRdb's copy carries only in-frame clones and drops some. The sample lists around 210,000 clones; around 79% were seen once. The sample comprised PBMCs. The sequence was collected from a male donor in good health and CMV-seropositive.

CDR3 in amino acids: CASSLEFEERPYF. CDR3 in DNA: TGTGCCAGCAGTCTTGAGTTCGAAGAGCGTCCGTACTTC. J is TRBJ2-7 and V is TRBV7-2; D unresolved. V lost 6 bases, J lost 12 bases, and 21 bases lay in between. The germline V gene has CDR1 SGHTA and CDR2 FQGNSA. The CDR3 is 13 amino acids.